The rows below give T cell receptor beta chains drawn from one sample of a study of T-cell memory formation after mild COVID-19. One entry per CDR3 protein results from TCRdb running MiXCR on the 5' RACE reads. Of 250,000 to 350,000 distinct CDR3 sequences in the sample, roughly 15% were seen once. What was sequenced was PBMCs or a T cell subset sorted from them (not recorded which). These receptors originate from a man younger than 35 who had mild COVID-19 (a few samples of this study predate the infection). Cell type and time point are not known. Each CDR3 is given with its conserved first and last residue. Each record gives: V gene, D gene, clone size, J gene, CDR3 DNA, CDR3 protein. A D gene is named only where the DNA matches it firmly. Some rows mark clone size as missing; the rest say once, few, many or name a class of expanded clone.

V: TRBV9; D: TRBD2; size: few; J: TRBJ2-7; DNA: TGTGCCAGCAACGGGGGGGAGGTCCGCTACGAGCAGTACTTC; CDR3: CASNGGEVRYEQYF
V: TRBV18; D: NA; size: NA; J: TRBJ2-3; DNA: TGTGCCAGCTCACCACCAGCAGGCACAGATACGCAGTATTTT; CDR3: CASSPPAGTDTQYF
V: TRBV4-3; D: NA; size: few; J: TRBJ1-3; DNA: TGCGCCAGCAGCCAAGATCGCGGGCACACTGGAAACACCATATATTTT; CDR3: CASSQDRGHTGNTIYF
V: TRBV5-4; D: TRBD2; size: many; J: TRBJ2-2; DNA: TGTGCCAGCTGGAGCGGGGGGGCCGGGGAGCTGTTTTTT; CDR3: CASWSGGAGELFF
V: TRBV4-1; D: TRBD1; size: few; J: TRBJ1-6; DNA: TGCGCCAGCAGGGTACCCGGGACAGGGGTTACACCCCTCCACTTT; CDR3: CASRVPGTGVTPLHF
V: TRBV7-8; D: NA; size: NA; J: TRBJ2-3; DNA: TGTGCCAGCAGCTCTGTCCTCCTAGCGCCGATCACAGATACGCAGTATTTT; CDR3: CASSSVLLAPITDTQYF
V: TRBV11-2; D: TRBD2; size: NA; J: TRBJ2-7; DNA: TGTGCCAGCAGCTTAGGGACTAGGTACTCCTACGAGCAGTACTTC; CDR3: CASSLGTRYSYEQYF
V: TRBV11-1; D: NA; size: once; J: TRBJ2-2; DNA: TGTGCCAGCAGCCGTCAATACCGGGCGAACACCGGGGAGCTGTTTTTT; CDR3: CASSRQYRANTGELFF
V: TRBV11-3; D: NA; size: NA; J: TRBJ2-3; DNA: TGTGCCAGCAGCTTAGAAAGCTATAGCACAGATACGCAGTATTTT; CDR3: CASSLESYSTDTQYF
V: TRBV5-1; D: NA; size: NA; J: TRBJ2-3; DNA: TGCGCCAGCAGCCTGCGACAGGAGACAGATACGCAGTATTTT; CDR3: CASSLRQETDTQYF
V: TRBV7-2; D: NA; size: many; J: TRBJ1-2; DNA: TGTGCCAGCAGCCTTAGTAGCTTTGGAGAGGGCTACACCTTC; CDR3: CASSLSSFGEGYTF
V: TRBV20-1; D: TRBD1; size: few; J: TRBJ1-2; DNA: TGCAGTGCTAGTTCCGGGACAGGGGGACGGTATGGCTACACCTTC; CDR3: CSASSGTGGRYGYTF
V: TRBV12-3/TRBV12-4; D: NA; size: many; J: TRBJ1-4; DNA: TGTGCCAGCAGAACTGGACGAATTGGAAAACTGTTTTTT; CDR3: CASRTGRIGKLFF
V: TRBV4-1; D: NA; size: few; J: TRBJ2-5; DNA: TGCGCCAGCCCGCCCAGGGGAGCGTACCAAGAGACCCAGTACTTC; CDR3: CASPPRGAYQETQYF
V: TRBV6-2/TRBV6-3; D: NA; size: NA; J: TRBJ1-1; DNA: TGTGCCAGCAGCCAATACAGGGAATCAGCCACTGAAGCTTTCTTT; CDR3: CASSQYRESATEAFF
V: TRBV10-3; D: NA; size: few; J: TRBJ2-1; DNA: TGTGCCATCAGTGAGTCGGAATCCGGGGGTCATCACTACAATGAGCAGTTCTTC; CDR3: CAISESESGGHHYNEQFF
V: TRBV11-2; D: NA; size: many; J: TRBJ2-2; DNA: TGTGCCAGCAGCCAAACTGGGCATAACACCGGGGAGCTGTTTTTT; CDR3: CASSQTGHNTGELFF
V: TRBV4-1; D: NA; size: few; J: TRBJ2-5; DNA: TGCGCCAGCAGCCTGGGGGAACCCCAAGAGACCCAGTACTTC; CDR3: CASSLGEPQETQYF
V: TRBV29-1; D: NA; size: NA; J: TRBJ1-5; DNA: TGCAGCGTTGAATCGGCCCCCGATCAGCCCCAGCATTTT; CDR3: CSVESAPDQPQHF
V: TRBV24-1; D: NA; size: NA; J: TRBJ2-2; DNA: TGTGCCACCAGTGATGCAGCGAACACCGGGGAGCTGTTTTTT; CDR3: CATSDAANTGELFF
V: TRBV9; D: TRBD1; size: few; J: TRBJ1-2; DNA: TGTGCCAGCAGCGTAGGGACAGGGACCTATGGCTACACCTTC; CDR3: CASSVGTGTYGYTF
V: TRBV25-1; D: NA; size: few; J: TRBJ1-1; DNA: TGTGCCAGCAGTGAACACCCGGGGACTGAAGCTTTCTTT; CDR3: CASSEHPGTEAFF
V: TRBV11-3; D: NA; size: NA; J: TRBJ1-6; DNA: TGTGCCAGCAGCCAGGACGGTGGAACCTATAATTCACCCCTCCACTTT; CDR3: CASSQDGGTYNSPLHF
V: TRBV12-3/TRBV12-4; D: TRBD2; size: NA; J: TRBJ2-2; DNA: TGTGCCAGCAGTCTCGGGACTAGCCCCGGGGAGCTGTTTTTT; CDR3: CASSLGTSPGELFF
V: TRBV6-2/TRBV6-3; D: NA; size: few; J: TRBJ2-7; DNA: TGTGCCAGCAGTTACCCCCTCTACCATGACACGGCCTACGAGCAGTACTTC; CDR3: CASSYPLYHDTAYEQYF
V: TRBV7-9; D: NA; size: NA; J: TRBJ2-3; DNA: TGTGCCAGCAGCAAAATAGCGGTTCGCACAGATACGCAGTATTTT; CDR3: CASSKIAVRTDTQYF
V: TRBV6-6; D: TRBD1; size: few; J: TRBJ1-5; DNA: TGTGCCAGCAGTCCATGGACAGGGGGCGGGAATCAGCCCCAGCATTTT; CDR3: CASSPWTGGGNQPQHF